What follows describes a single T cell receptor (beta chain). An input of about 0.45 to 1 ug of RNA was subjected to reverse transcription using random hexamers. Amplification of TCR beta CDR3 spanned 54 Vbeta and 13 Jbeta via immunoSEQ multiplex PCR. MiXCR, applied by TCRdb to the immunoSEQ multiplex PCR reads, yields one record per CDR3 protein. This sample has 150,000 to 200,000 distinct CDR3 sequences, with roughly 95% found just once. These data originate in a study of CD8 T cells in Susac syndrome. Sequencing of TCR beta covered CD8+ and CD4+ T cells obtained from blood. CD8+ and CD4+ T cells were negatively isolated; TEMRA cells were FACS-enriched. Germline trimming cut 7 bases from V and 1 base from J; bases unmatched to any gene: 3. This CDR3 is built from 12 residues. Germline V CDR1 and CDR2: SQVTM, ANQGSEA.

This chain uses TRBV29-1 with TRBJ2-5; 7 bases line up with TRBD2. Sequencing input: CD4+ T cells from PBMCs. This TCR derives from a human donor with multiple sclerosis. CDR3 sequence reads: CSAASGQETQYF. In nucleotides, the CDR3 is TGCAGCGCCGCTAGCGGCCAAGAGACCCAGTACTTC.